This TCR beta chain was identified in a study of identical twins. Broader study findings: The authors drew conclusions from cross-sectional statistical analysis rather than following the same donors.

It was template switching that added a universal primer site, and there were unique molecular identifiers on the cDNA. TCRdb redid the calling of the 5' RACE reads with MiXCR, one entry per CDR3 protein. The table has about 690,000 distinct CDR3 sequences, around 6% seen once. This clonotype was observed at least ten times. Its specificity is not known. Germline CDR1 and CDR2: ENHRY and SYGVKD. CDR3 length: 14 amino acids. Trimming took off 6 bases at V and 5 bases at J, with 11 bases between the two ends. Specimen: naive T cells sorted from blood. The receptor was isolated from a man younger than 30 in good health. The chain has TRBV10-3 and TRBJ1-6, with unresolved D. The CDR3 DNA reads TGTGCCATCAGGTCCGGGATCGATAATTCACCCCTCCACTTT. Its protein product is CAIRSGIDNSPLHF.